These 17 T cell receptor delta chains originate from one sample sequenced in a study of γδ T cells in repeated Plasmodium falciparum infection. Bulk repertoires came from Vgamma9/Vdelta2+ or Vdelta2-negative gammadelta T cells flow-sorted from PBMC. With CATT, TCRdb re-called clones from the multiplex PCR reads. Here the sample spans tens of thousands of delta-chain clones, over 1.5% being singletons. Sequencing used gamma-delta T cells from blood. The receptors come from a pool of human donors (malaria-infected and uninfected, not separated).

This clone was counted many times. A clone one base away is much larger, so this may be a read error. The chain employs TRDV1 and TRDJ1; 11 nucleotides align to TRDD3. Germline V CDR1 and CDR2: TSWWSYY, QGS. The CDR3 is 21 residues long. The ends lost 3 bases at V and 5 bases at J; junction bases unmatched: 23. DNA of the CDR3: TGTGCTCTTGGGGAGGAAGGGGCCCTCCCAATACTGGGGGATAGAGCGGATAAACTCATCTTT. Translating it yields CALGEEGALPILGDRADKLIF.

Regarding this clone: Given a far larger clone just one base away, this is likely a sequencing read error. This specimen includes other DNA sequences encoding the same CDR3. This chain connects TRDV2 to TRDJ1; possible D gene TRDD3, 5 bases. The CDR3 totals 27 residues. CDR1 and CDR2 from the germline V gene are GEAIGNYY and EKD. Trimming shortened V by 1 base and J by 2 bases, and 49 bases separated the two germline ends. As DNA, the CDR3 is TGTGCCTGTGACACATCTCTCCTGAGAATGGGATCACAGGAGGACCCAAAACCGACTCTCTATACCGATAAACTCATCTTT. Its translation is CACDTSLLRMGSQEDPKPTLYTDKLIF.

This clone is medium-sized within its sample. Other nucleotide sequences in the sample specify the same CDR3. The CDR3 spells CALGEGAPLRPGDTVDKLIF. Here the CDR3 DNA reads TGTGCTCTTGGGGAAGGTGCGCCTTTACGTCCGGGGGATACAGTCGATAAACTCATCTTT. This chain joins TRDV1 and TRDJ1, with 9 bases matching TRDD3. Germline-derived CDR1 and CDR2 are TSWWSYY and QGS. The CDR3 length is 20 residues. Trimming at V came to 2 bases and at J to 4 bases, leaving 20 bases not matched to a gene.

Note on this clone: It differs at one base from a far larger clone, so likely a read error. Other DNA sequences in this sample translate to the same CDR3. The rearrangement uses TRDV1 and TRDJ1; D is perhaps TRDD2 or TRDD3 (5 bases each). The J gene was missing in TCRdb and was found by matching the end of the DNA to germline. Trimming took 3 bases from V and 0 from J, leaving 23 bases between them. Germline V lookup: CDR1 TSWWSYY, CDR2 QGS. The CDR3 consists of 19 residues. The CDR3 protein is CALGDPSPFGRGYTDKLIF. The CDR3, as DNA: TGTGCTCTTGGGGACCCAAGTCCCTTCGGAAGGGGGTACACCGATAAACTCATCTTT.

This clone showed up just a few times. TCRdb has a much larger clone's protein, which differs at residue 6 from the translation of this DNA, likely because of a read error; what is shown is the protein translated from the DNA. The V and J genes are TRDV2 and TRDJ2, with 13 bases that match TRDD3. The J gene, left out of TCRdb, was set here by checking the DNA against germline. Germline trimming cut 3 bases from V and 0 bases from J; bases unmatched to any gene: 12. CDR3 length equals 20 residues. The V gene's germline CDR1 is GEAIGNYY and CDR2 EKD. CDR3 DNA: TGTGCCTGTGACGCTGCACTGGGGGATACGAAGACCACTTTGACAGCACAACTCTTCTTT. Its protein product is CACDAALGDTKTTLTAQLFF.

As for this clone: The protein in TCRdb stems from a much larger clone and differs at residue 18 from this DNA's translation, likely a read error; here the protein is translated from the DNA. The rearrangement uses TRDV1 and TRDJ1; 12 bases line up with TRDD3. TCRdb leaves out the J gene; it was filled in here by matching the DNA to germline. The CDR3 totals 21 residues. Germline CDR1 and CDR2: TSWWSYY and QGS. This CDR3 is CALGKASAYWGIPIFTDELIF. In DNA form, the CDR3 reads TGTGCTCTTGGGAAGGCCTCTGCGTACTGGGGGATACCCATCTTCACCGATGAACTCATCTTT.

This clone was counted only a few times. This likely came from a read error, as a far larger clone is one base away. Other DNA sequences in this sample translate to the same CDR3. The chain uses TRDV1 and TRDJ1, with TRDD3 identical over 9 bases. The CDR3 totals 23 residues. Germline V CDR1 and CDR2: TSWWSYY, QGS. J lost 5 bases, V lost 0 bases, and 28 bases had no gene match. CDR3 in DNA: TGTGCTCTTGGGGAACTAATATCCCTACCGTATAACTGGGGGAAAAGGGGTGTTGATAAACTCATCTTT. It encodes CALGELISLPYNWGKRGVDKLIF.

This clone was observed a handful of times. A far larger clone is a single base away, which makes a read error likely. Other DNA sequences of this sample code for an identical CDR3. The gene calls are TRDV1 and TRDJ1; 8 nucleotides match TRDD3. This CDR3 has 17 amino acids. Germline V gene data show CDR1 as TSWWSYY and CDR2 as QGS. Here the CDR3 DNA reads TGTGCTCTTGGGGAAAGAGGGGGATATAGGAAGGCCGATAAGCTCATCTTT. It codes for CALGERGGYRKADKLIF.

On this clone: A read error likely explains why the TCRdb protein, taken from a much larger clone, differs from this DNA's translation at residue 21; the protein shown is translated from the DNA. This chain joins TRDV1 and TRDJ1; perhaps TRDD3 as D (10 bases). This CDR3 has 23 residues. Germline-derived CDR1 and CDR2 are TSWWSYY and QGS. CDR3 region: CALGEPPPSYYWGIPTGTDKPIF. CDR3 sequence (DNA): TGTGCTCTTGGGGAACCTCCTCCTTCCTACTACTGGGGGATCCCTACGGGCACCGATAAACCCATCTTT.

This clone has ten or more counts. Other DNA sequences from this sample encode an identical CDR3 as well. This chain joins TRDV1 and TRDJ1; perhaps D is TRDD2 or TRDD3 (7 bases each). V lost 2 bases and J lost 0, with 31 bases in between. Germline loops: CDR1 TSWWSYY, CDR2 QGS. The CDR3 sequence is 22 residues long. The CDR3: CALGEWHFLPLGDRGYTDKLIF. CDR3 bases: TGTGCTCTTGGGGAATGGCATTTCCTACCTCTTGGGGATAGGGGCTACACCGATAAACTCATCTTT.

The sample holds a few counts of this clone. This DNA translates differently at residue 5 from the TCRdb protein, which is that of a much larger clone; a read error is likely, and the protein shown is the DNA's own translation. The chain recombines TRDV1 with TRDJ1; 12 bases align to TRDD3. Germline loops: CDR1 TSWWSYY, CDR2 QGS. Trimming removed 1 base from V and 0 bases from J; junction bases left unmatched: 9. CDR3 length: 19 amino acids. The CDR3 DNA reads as TGTGCTCTTGGGGAACCTTACGCCCTGGGGGATACGAACACCGATAAACTCATCTTT. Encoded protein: CALGEPYALGDTNTDKLIF.

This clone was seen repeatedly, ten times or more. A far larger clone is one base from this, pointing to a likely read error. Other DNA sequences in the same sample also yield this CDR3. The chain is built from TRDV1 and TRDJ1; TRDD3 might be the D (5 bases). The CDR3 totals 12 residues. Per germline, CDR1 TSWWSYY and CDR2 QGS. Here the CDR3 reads CALGERGHKLIF. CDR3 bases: TGTGCTCTCGGGGAACGGGGCCACAAACTCATCTTT.

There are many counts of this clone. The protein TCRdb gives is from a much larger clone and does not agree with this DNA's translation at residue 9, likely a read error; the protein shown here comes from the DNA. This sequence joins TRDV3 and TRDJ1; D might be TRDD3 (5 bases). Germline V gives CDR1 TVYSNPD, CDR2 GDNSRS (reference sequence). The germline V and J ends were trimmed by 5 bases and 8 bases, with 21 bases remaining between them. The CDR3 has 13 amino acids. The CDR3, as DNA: TGTGCCCTGCGATTGGGTCAGGGGGCGAAACTCATCTTT. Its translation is CALRLGQGAKLIF.

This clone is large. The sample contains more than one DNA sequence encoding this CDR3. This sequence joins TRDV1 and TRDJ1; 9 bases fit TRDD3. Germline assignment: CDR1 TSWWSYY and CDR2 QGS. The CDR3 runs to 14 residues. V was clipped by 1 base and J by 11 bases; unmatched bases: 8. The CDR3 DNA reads TGTGCTCTTGGGGAACACCTGGGGGATTCGGTGCTCATCTTT. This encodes CALGEHLGDSVLIF.

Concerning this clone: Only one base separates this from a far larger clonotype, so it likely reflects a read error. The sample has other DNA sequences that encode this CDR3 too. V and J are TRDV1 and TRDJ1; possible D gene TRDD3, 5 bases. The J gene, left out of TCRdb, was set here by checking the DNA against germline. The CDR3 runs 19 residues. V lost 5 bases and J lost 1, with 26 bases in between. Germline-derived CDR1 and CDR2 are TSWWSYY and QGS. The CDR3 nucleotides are TGTGCTCTTGGGTACCTAACAAGGGGACCCCCCGGGAGCACCGATAAACTCATCTTT. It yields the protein CALGYLTRGPPGSTDKLIF.

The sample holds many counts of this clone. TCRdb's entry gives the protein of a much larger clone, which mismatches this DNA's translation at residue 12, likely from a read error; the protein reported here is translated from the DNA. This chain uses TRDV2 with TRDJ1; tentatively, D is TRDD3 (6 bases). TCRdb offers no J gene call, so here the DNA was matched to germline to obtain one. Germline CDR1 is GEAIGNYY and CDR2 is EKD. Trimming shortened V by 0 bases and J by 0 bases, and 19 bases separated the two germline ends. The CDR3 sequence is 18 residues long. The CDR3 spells CACDTELFPLGNTDKLIF. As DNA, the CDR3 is TGTGCCTGTGACACCGAACTCTTTCCCCTGGGGAACACCGATAAACTCATCTTT.

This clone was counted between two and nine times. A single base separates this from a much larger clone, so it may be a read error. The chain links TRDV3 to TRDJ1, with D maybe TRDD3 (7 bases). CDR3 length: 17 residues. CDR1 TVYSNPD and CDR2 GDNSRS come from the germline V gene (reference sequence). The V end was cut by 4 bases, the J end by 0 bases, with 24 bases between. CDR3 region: CASLRWGTSSYTDKLIF. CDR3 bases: TGTGCCTCACTACGGTGGGGGACTTCCTCTTACACCGATAAACTCATCTTT. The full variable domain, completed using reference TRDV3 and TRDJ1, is CDKVTQSSPDQTVASGSEVVLLCTYDTVYSNPDLFWYRIRPDYSFQFVFYGDNSRSEGADFTQGRFSVKHILTQKAFHLVISPVRTEDSATYYCASLRWGTSSYTDKLIFGKGTRVTVEP.